This TCR beta chain originates from a study of Ad26.COV2.S vaccination and SARS-CoV-2 variants. About the research overall: Participants got Ad26.COV2.S intramuscularly, once or twice 56 days apart.

CDR3 length: 10 amino acids. The germline CDR1 and CDR2 sequences are MRHNA and SNTAGT. The germline V and J ends were trimmed by 6 bases and 1 base, with 0 bases remaining between them. Treatment in this sample: roughly 19 received Ad26.COV2.S at low or high dose, single or two shots; roughly five received placebo; per-sample allocation not given. Samples came from day 63 after the first vaccine or placebo injection. Vaccine was an Ad26 vector expressing Wuhan-strain SARS-CoV-2 spike. The assay was immunoSEQ multiplex PCR, and TCRdb's table has in-frame clones only and misses some. The table shows about 350,000 clones, with 70% to 90% occurring only once.

The chain recombines TRBV6-4 with TRBJ2-5; D not resolved. The receptor comes from a person aged 18-65 years who received the Ad26.COV2.S COVID-19 vaccine or a placebo. The sample in question was peripheral blood, obtained in a trial of Ad26.COV2.S vaccine versus placebo. CDR3 region: CASSQETQYF. CDR3 bases: TGTGCCAGCAGCCAAGAGACCCAGTACTTC.